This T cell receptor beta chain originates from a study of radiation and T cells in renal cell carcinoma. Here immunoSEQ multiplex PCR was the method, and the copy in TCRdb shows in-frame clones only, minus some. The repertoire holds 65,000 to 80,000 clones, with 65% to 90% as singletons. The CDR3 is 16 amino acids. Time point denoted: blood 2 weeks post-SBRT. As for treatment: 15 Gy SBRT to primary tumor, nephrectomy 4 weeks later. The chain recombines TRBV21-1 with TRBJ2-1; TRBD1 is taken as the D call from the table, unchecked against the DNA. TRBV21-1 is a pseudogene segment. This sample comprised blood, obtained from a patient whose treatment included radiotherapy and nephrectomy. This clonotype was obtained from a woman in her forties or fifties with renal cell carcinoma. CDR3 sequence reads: CASSKERDSSYNEQFF. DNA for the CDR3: TGTGCCAGCAGCAAAGAAAGGGACAGCTCCTACAATGAGCAGTTCTTC.